This T cell receptor (beta chain) was documented in a study of shared clonotypes between healthy human individuals. CD45RO negativity and positive selection for CCR7 defined naive CD8 cells, a population that excluded terminally differentiated effector memory CD45RA+ cells. Profiled with immunoSEQ multiplex PCR; TCRdb holds only in-frame clones, not every one. The profile covers under 2,000,000 clones, with 85% to 95% appearing a single time and approximately 1% taken by the ten largest. CDR3 length: 17 amino acids. CDR1 is WNHNN and CDR2 is SYGVQD in the germline V gene (reference sequence). V lost 10 bases, J lost 2 bases, and 27 bases lay in between.

What was sequenced was naive CD8+ T cells sorted from blood. V usage is TRBV10-1 and J usage is TRBJ2-7, with D unresolved. This clonotype was sampled from a man in his late teens or twenties in good health. The CDR3 is CAKPLRRAYRTAYEQYF. CDR3 sequence (DNA): TGCGCCAAACCACTGAGGCGTGCGTATCGGACCGCCTACGAGCAGTACTTC.